Following are 20 T cell receptor beta chains from one sample sequenced in a study of T cells in Graves' hyperthyroidism and ophthalmopathy. RNA transcripts were the template for amplifying TCR beta CDR3 regions. The HTBI primer set was used in a first-round RT-PCR of the TCR CDR3. Using its own MiXCR run on the multiplex PCR reads, TCRdb lists one record per CDR3 protein. The sample has some 440,000 distinct CDR3 sequences; 15% to 18% are singletons. Sequenced input: blood. The receptors stem from a woman between 18 and 29 years old with Graves' hyperthyroidism.

This clonotype was seen many times. The chain carries TRBV18 and TRBJ1-5, with D possibly being TRBD1 (5 bases). Germline-derived CDR1 and CDR2 are KGHSH and LQKENI. Between the trimmed V and J ends, which lost 8 bases and 0 bases, there was a span of 11 bases. The length of the CDR3 is 14 residues. CDR3 bases: TGTGCCAGCAGCGGTGGGGGTAGCAATCAGCCCCAGCATTTT. Translated: CASSGGGSNQPQHF.

This clonotype was detected many times. The gene calls are TRBV20-1 and TRBJ2-1; 13 nucleotides line up with TRBD2. J gave up 6 bases and V 0 bases, and 8 bases lay outside the gene matches. Germline assignment: CDR1 DFQATT and CDR2 SNEGSKA (reference sequence). The CDR3 covers 17 residues. The chain's CDR3 is CSAREGPGLAGLNEQFF. CDR3 coding DNA: TGCAGTGCTAGAGAGGGACCGGGACTAGCGGGACTCAATGAGCAGTTCTTC.

Details on this clonotype: A much larger clone is a single base away; this may be a read error. The V call is TRBV3-1, the J call TRBJ2-4, with D tentatively TRBD1 (6 bases). Germline values: CDR1 LGHDT, CDR2 YNNKEL (reference sequence). V shed 5 bases and J shed 0 bases, with 14 bases lying between them. The CDR3 is 16 residues long. In DNA form, the CDR3 reads TGTGCCAGCAGCTGCGACAGGTTGTTAGCCAAAAACATTCAGTACTTC. It specifies CASSCDRLLAKNIQYF.

This clonotype was seen repeatedly, ten times or more. The rearrangement links TRBV27 to TRBJ2-1; 13 bases match TRBD2. Germline trimming cut 2 bases from V and 8 bases from J; bases unmatched to any gene: 12. CDR1 and CDR2 from the germline V gene are MNHEY and SMNVEV (reference sequence). The CDR3 runs 18 residues. As DNA, the CDR3 is TGTGCCAGCAGTTTAATCGACCCGGGACTAGCGGGGAGCGATGAGCAGTTCTTC. It yields the protein CASSLIDPGLAGSDEQFF.

A few counts support this clonotype. The V call is TRBV14, the J call TRBJ2-1; D may match TRBD1 or TRBD2 (5 bases each). Germline lookup yields CDR1 SGHDN and CDR2 FVKESK. V gave up 3 bases and J gave up 4 bases, with 10 bases separating them. The CDR3 consists of 14 residues. CDR3 sequence reads: CASSHPGRYNEQFF. CDR3 in DNA: TGTGCCAGCAGCCACCCGGGACGGTACAATGAGCAGTTCTTC. Full variable domain (outside the CDR3, taken from reference TRBV14 and TRBJ2-1): EAGVTQFPSHSVIEKGQTVTLRCDPISGHDNLYWYRRVMGKEIKFLLHFVKESKQDESGMPNNRFLAERTGGTYSTLKVQPAELEDSGVYFCASSHPGRYNEQFFGPGTRLTVL.

The chain is built from TRBV5-4 and TRBJ1-2; 7 nucleotides agree with TRBD1. After removal of 3 bases from V and 3 bases from J, the junction contained 11 bases not matched to a gene. Germline CDR1 SGHNT, CDR2 YYREEE (reference sequence). This CDR3 is 16 amino acids long. The CDR3 reads CASSSPQIGTDYGYTF. CDR3 DNA: TGTGCCAGCAGCTCGCCGCAGATCGGGACAGACTATGGCTACACCTTC.

In the case of this clonotype: A much bigger clone sits one base away, suggesting this may be a read error. The chain employs TRBV5-1 and TRBJ2-3; D not resolved. The germline V gene has CDR1 SGHRS and CDR2 YFSETQ. V lost 3 bases to trimming and J lost 2 bases, with 16 bases between them. The CDR3 consists of 16 residues. In nucleotides, the CDR3 is TGCGCCAGCAGCTCGGCTGGTACACCCAACACAGATACGCAGTATTTT. This gives the protein CASSSAGTPNTDTQYF.

This clonotype was detected only a few times. This chain uses TRBV4-1 with TRBJ2-3; perhaps TRBD2 as D (5 bases). V was pared by 0 bases and J by 0 bases, with 10 bases between. The V gene's germline CDR1 is MGHRA and CDR2 YSYEKL. The CDR3 contains 16 residues. This chain's CDR3 is CASSQDPGISTDTQYF. CDR3 nucleotides: TGCGCCAGCAGCCAAGATCCGGGGATCAGCACAGATACGCAGTATTTT.

The V gene is TRBV6-1, the J gene TRBJ1-5; 7 positions match TRBD1. CDR3 length equals 14 residues. CDR1 MNHNS and CDR2 SASEGT come from the germline V gene. Unmatched junction bases numbered 11, after V lost 6 bases and J lost 9 bases. The CDR3 here is CASSNQGEPSPQHF. CDR3 nucleotides: TGTGCCAGCAGCAATCAGGGGGAACCTTCGCCCCAGCATTTT.

At least ten counts were recorded for this clonotype. The chain employs TRBV7-9 and TRBJ1-1; 7 nucleotides align to TRBD1. The length of the CDR3 is 15 residues. The V and J ends lost 3 bases and 1 base, in that order; junction bases with no gene match: 5. Germline V gene lookup returns CDR1 SEHNR and CDR2 FQNEAQ (reference sequence). The chain's CDR3 is CASSFAGTANTEAFF. The DNA for the CDR3 is TGTGCCAGCAGCTTCGCCGGGACAGCGAACACTGAAGCTTTCTTT.

This clonotype came up a few times. The rearrangement links TRBV12-3 or TRBV12-4 to TRBJ2-2, with 7 bases matching TRBD2. The junction had 7 bases not matched to a gene; V was cut back by 3 bases and J by 9 bases. This CDR3 comprises 14 residues. The DNA of the CDR3 is TGTGCCAGCAGTTTCGGGCGGGAGAGTCGGGAGCTGTTTTTT. Translation: CASSFGRESRELFF.

This clonotype was detected ten times or more. The chain couples TRBV6-1 to TRBJ2-3, with D maybe TRBD2 (6 bases). Per the germline V gene, CDR1 is MNHNS and CDR2 is SASEGT. This CDR3 is built from 14 residues. The V end was cut by 3 bases, the J end by 4 bases, with 11 bases between. Written as DNA, the CDR3 is TGTGCCAGCAGTGATCCGGGAGCGCCAGATACGCAGTATTTT. Translating it yields CASSDPGAPDTQYF.

This clonotype has at least ten counts. The rearrangement joins TRBV11-2 to TRBJ2-4; TRBD2 matches 10 bases. After removal of 1 base from V and 5 bases from J, the junction contained 8 bases not matched to a gene. The CDR3 totals 17 residues. Germline V lookup: CDR1 SGHAT, CDR2 FQNNGV. The CDR3 region has the DNA TGTGCCAGCAGCTTAGTTCGCACCGGGACTAGCGAAAACATTCAGTACTTC. It translates to CASSLVRTGTSENIQYF.

This clonotype was seen a handful of times. The rearrangement uses TRBV5-1 and TRBJ1-1; D not certain. Germline CDR1 and CDR2: SGHRS and YFSETQ. This CDR3 is 13 amino acids long. Deletions cut 4 bases from V and 1 base from J, with 8 bases between. CDR3 nucleotides: TGCGCCAGCAGCCCTCGGGAGAACACTGAAGCTTTCTTT. Translating gives CASSPRENTEAFF.

This clonotype was detected only a few times. The genes are TRBV29-1 and TRBJ2-2, with a tentative D call TRBD1 (5 bases). The germline V and J ends were trimmed by 6 bases and 3 bases, with 11 bases remaining between them. Germline V gene sequence: CDR1 SQVTM, CDR2 ANQGSEA. CDR3 size: 13 residues. The CDR3 region is CSVGPSYTGELFF. The CDR3 bases are TGCAGCGTGGGGCCGAGTTACACCGGGGAGCTGTTTTTT.

There are a few counts of this clonotype. A much larger clone sits a single nucleotide away, making a read error possible. The V and J genes are TRBV11-3 and TRBJ2-2, with a tentative D call TRBD1 (6 bases). CDR1 and CDR2 (germline): SGHNT, YENEEA. The CDR3 has 13 amino acids. CDR3 sequence reads: CVSSQQGIGELFF. The DNA for the CDR3 is TGTGTCAGCAGCCAACAGGGAATCGGGGAGCTGTTTTTT. Together with reference TRBV11-3 and TRBJ2-2, the CDR3 gives the full variable domain: EAGVVQSPRYKIIEKKQPVAFWCNPISGHNTLYWYLQNLGQGPELLIRYENEEAVDDSQLPKDRFSAERLKGVDSTLKIQPAELGDSAVYLCVSSQQGIGELFFGEGSRLTVL.

The chain is built from TRBV10-3 and TRBJ2-7; D might be TRBD2 (6 bases). The CDR3 has 14 amino acids. V lost 8 bases, J lost 0 bases, and 14 bases lay in between. CDR1 and CDR2 (germline): ENHRY, SYGVKD. The CDR3 coding sequence is TGTGCCATCGGAGGGCGGCCCAGCTCCTACGAGCAGTACTTC. This gives the protein CAIGGRPSSYEQYF.

This clonotype was counted a few times. The chain couples TRBV5-1 to TRBJ1-5, with 9 positions matching TRBD1. V was pared by 0 bases and J by 5 bases, with 6 bases of the junction left unmatched. Germline-derived CDR1 and CDR2 are SGHRS and YFSETQ. The CDR3 has 16 residues. The chain's CDR3 is CASSLEGTGRDQPQHF. The DNA for the CDR3 is TGCGCCAGCAGCTTGGAAGGGACAGGGCGAGATCAGCCCCAGCATTTT.

In its sample, this clonotype was seen many times. The chain joins TRBV12-3 or TRBV12-4 to TRBJ2-7, with 7 positions matching TRBD2. CDR3 length: 14 amino acids. V shed 7 bases and J 0 bases; nucleotides not matched to a gene: 6. This CDR3 reads CASTISGTSYEQYF. The CDR3 DNA follows: TGTGCCAGCACCATCAGCGGGACCTCCTACGAGCAGTACTTC.

The chain combines TRBV5-1 with TRBJ2-6; no clear D gene. Germline values: CDR1 SGHRS, CDR2 YFSETQ. V lost 0 bases, J lost 2 bases, and 6 bases lay in between. The CDR3 runs to 15 residues. CDR3 DNA: TGCGCCAGCAGCTTGGTTATCGCTGGGGCCAACGTCCTGACTTTC. This codes for CASSLVIAGANVLTF.